The T cell receptor (beta chain) described here comes from a study of shared clonotypes between healthy human individuals. Study in general: The people who gave samples were a couple of women and a few men aged 18 to 49.

Donors comprised only Caucasian adults living in Nashville, Tennessee. The V and J ends lost 2 bases and 2 bases respectively, with 11 bases between them. Germline values: CDR1 SGDLS, CDR2 YYNGEE. The CDR3 has 14 residues. TCRdb's copy holds only in-frame clones and misses some; the assay was immunoSEQ multiplex PCR. Found here are about half a million clones, 75% to 85% of them singletons; the top ten hold approximately 13%. Sequencing was performed on PBMCs. The source of this sequence is a woman aged 40 to 50 in good health. Some clones in this sample may be carry-over from other donors' samples. V usage is TRBV9 and J usage is TRBJ2-7, with TRBD2 as a possible D gene (5 bases). The CDR3 region has the DNA TGTGCCAGCAGCGTGGCGGGCTCAGCCTACGAGCAGTACTTC. Its protein is CASSVAGSAYEQYF.